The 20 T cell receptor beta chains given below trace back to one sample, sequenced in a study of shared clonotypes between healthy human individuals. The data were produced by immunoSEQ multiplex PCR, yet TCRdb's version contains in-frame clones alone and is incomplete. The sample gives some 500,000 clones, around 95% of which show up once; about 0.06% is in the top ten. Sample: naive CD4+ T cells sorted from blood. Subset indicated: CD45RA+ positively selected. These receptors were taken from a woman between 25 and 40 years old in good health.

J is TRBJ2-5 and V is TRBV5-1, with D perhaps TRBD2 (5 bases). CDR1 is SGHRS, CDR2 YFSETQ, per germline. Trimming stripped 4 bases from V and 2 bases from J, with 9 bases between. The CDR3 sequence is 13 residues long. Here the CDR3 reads CASSVRLQETQYF. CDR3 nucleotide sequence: TGCGCCAGCAGCGTGAGACTACAAGAGACCCAGTACTTC.

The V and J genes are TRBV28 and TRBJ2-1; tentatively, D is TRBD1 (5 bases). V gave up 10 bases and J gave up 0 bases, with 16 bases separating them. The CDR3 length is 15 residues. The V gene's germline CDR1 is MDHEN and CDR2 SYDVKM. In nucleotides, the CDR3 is TGTGCCACCGGTGGGGCCATTAGCTCCTACAATGAGCAGTTCTTC. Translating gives CATGGAISSYNEQFF.

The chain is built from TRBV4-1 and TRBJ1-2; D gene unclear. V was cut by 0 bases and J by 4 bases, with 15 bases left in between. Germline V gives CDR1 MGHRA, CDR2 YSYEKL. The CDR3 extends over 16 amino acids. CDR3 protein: CASSQDKAGLSYGYTF. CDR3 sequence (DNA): TGCGCCAGCAGCCAAGATAAGGCAGGCTTAAGCTATGGCTACACCTTC.

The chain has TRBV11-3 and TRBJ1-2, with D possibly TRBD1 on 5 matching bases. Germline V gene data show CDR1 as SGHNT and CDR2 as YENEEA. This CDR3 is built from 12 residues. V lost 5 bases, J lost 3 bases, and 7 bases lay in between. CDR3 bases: TGTGCCAGCAGCCGAGGGGACTATGGCTACACCTTC. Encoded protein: CASSRGDYGYTF.

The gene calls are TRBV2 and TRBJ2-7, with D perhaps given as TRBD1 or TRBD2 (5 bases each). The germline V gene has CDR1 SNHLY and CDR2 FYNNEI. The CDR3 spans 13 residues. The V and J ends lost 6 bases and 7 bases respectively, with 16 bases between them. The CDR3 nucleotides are TGTGCCAGCAGGGGGGACCGCCGAGGTGAGCAGTACTTC. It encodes CASRGDRRGEQYF.

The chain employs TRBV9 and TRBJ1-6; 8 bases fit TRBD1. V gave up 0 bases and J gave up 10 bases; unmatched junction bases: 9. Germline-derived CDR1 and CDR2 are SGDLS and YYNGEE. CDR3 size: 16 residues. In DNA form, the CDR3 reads TGTGCCAGCAGCGTAGGTCAGGACAGGGAAGCCTCACCCCTCCACTTT. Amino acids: CASSVGQDREASPLHF.

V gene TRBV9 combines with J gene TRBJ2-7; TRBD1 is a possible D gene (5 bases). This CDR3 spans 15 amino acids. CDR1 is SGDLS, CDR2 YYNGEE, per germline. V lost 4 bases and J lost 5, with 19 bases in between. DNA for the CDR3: TGTGCCAGCAGCCTCTGGGAAGGGGTTTCGGACGAGCAGTACTTC. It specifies CASSLWEGVSDEQYF.

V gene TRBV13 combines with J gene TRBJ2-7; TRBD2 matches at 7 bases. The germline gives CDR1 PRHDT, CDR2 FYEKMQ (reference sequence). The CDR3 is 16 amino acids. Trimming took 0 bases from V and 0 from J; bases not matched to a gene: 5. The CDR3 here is CASSLGSGTYSYEQYF. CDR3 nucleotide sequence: TGTGCCAGCAGCTTAGGAAGCGGGACCTACTCCTACGAGCAGTACTTC.

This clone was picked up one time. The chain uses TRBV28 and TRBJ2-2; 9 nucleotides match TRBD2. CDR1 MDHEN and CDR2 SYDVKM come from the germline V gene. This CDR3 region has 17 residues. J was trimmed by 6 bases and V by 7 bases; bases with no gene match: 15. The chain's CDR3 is CASTLTLIAGEAGELFF. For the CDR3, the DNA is TGTGCCAGCACCCTAACCCTAATAGCGGGAGAGGCCGGGGAGCTGTTTTTT.

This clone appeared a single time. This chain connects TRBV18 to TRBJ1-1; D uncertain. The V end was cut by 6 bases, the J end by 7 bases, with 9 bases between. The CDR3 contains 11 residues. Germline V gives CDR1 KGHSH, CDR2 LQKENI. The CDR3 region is CASSPDLEAFF. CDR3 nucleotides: TGTGCCAGCTCCCCCGACCTTGAAGCTTTCTTT.

The CDR3 reads CASSLGVHGRRNTEAFF. The CDR3 DNA reads as TGTGCCAGCAGCTTAGGGGTTCATGGTCGGCGGAACACTGAAGCTTTCTTT. The chain joins TRBV7-2 to TRBJ1-1, with D unresolved. Germline assignment: CDR1 SGHTA and CDR2 FQGNSA. The CDR3 is 17 amino acids. V lost 1 base, J lost 1 base, and 16 bases lay in between.

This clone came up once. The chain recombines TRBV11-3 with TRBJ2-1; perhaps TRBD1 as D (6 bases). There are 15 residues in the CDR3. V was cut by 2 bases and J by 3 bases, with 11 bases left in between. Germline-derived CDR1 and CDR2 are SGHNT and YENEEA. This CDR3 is CASSLPGTSYNEQFF. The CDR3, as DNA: TGTGCCAGCAGCTTACCCGGGACAAGCTACAATGAGCAGTTCTTC.

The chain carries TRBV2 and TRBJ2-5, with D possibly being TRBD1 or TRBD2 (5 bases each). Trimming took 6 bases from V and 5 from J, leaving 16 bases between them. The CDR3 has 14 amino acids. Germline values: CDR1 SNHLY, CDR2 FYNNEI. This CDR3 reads CASSPRGVRETQYF. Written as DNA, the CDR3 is TGTGCCAGCAGCCCCCGGGGCGTGAGGGAGACCCAGTACTTC.

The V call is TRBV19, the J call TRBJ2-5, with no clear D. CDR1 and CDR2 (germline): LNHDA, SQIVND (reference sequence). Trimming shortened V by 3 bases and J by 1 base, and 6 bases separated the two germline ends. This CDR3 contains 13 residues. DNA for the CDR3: TGTGCCAGTAGTATTCAGATCCAAGAGACCCAGTACTTC. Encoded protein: CASSIQIQETQYF.

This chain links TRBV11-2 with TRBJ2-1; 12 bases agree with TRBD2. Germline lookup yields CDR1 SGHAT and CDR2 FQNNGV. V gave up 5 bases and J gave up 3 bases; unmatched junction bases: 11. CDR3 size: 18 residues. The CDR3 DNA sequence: TGTGCCAGCAGCACGTCGAGGACTAGCGGGGCTAACTACAATGAGCAGTTCTTC. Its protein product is CASSTSRTSGANYNEQFF.

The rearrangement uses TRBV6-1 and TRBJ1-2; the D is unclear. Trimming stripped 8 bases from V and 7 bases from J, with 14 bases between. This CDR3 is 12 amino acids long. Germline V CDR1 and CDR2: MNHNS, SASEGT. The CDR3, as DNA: TGTGCCAGCGGGCCCCCAAGGTCTGGCTACACCTTC. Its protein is CASGPPRSGYTF.

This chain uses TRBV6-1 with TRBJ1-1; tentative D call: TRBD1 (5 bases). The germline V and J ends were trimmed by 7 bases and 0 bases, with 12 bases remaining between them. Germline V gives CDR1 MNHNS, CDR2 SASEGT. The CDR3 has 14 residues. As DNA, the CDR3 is TGTGCCAGCACCGGGGGGGGTCTGAACACTGAAGCTTTCTTT. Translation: CASTGGGLNTEAFF.

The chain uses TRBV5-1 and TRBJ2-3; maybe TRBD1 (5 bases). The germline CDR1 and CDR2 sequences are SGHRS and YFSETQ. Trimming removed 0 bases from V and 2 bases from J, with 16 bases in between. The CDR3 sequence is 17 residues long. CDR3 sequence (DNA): TGCGCCAGCAGCTTGGTATATTTGGGCAGGGACACAGATACGCAGTATTTT. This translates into CASSLVYLGRDTDTQYF.

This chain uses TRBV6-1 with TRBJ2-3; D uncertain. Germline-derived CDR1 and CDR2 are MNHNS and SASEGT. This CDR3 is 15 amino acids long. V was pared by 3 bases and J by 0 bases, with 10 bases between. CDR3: CASSDGRASTDTQYF. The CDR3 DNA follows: TGTGCCAGCAGTGACGGCCGGGCTAGCACAGATACGCAGTATTTT.

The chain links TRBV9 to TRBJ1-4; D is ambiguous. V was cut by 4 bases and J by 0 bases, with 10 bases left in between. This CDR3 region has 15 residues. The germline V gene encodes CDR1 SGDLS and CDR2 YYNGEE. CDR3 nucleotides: TGTGCCAGCAGCTCAAGAGGAGCAACTAATGAAAAACTGTTTTTT. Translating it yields CASSSRGATNEKLFF.